These T cell receptor beta chains were read from a single sample in a study of CD8 T cells in ankylosing spondylitis. TCRdb fed the 5' RACE reads into MiXCR, producing one record per CDR3 protein. Here the sample spans fewer than 750,000 distinct CDR3 sequences, around a fifth being singletons. Sample: blood, either unsorted or a sorted T cell fraction (not recorded which). These receptors were obtained from a male donor with ankylosing spondylitis. CDR3s leave out the opening cysteine and the closing phenylalanine or tryptophan.

J gene: TRBJ2-7
V gene: TRBV6-2/TRBV6-3
CDR3 protein: ASGTFDRALYEQY

J gene: TRBJ1-2
V gene: TRBV2
CDR3 protein: ASSSQGQRNYGYT

J gene: TRBJ2-2
V gene: TRBV29-1
CDR3 protein: SVRRPNTGELF

J gene: TRBJ2-3
V gene: TRBV15
CDR3 protein: ATSGVRSISTDTQY

J gene: TRBJ2-1
V gene: TRBV3-1
CDR3 protein: ASMLGHEQF

J gene: TRBJ1-1
V gene: TRBV29-1
CDR3 protein: SVGVWNTEAF

J gene: TRBJ2-1
V gene: TRBV5-5
CDR3 protein: ASSLELLSSYNEQF

J gene: TRBJ2-1
V gene: TRBV12-3/TRBV12-4
CDR3 protein: ASSHKRGGPYEQF

J gene: TRBJ2-4
V gene: TRBV28
CDR3 protein: ASSQGAPDIQY

J gene: TRBJ1-6
V gene: TRBV6-5
CDR3 protein: ASSYAAGANSPLH

J gene: TRBJ2-1
V gene: TRBV30
CDR3 protein: AWSVIWVREQF

J gene: TRBJ2-7
V gene: TRBV20-1
CDR3 protein: SASSLPDVYEQY

J gene: TRBJ2-3
V gene: TRBV7-2
CDR3 protein: ASSFVTDTDTQY

J gene: TRBJ2-1
V gene: TRBV4-2
CDR3 protein: ASSQEGIGTIEQF

J gene: TRBJ2-7
V gene: TRBV11-3
CDR3 protein: ASSLEGEDSYEQY

J gene: TRBJ2-7
V gene: TRBV5-1
CDR3 protein: ASSLDVRSRAYEQY

J gene: TRBJ1-6
V gene: TRBV7-9
CDR3 protein: ASSLIGEGRLH

J gene: TRBJ2-5
V gene: TRBV28
CDR3 protein: ASKTPRGEETQY

J gene: TRBJ2-7
V gene: TRBV5-1
CDR3 protein: ASSLGGSVPSHEQY

J gene: TRBJ2-4
V gene: TRBV2
CDR3 protein: ASSDPGGRAKNIQY

J gene: TRBJ1-1
V gene: TRBV5-1
CDR3 protein: ASSLAGAGEAF

J gene: TRBJ2-4
V gene: TRBV7-2
CDR3 protein: ASSPGGGGTKNIQY

J gene: TRBJ1-2
V gene: TRBV20-1
CDR3 protein: SAPTPWDRGLEGYT

J gene: TRBJ2-3
V gene: TRBV5-1
CDR3 protein: ASSPRETDTQY

J gene: TRBJ1-1
V gene: TRBV30
CDR3 protein: AWSPWTGNTEAF

J gene: TRBJ2-7
V gene: TRBV12-3/TRBV12-4
CDR3 protein: ASRGAGKPYEQY

J gene: TRBJ1-4
V gene: TRBV4-2
CDR3 protein: ASSQRPGQGNEKLF

J gene: TRBJ2-3
V gene: TRBV6-4
CDR3 protein: ASSETSGSGTDTQY

J gene: TRBJ2-1
V gene: TRBV27
CDR3 protein: ASSLGWGGGDEQF

J gene: TRBJ2-3
V gene: TRBV5-6
CDR3 protein: ASSATSGRSRTDTQY

J gene: TRBJ1-6
V gene: TRBV5-1
CDR3 protein: ASSGSDRGEPPLH

J gene: TRBJ1-2
V gene: TRBV5-1
CDR3 protein: ASSRMENYGYT

J gene: TRBJ2-1
V gene: TRBV10-3
CDR3 protein: AISESSVNEQF

J gene: TRBJ2-3
V gene: TRBV12-3/TRBV12-4
CDR3 protein: ASSRTGLESDTQY

J gene: TRBJ2-7
V gene: TRBV7-2
CDR3 protein: ASSLGGLAGSYEQY

J gene: TRBJ2-7
V gene: TRBV4-2
CDR3 protein: ASSQVGASYEQY

J gene: TRBJ2-5
V gene: TRBV12-3/TRBV12-4
CDR3 protein: ASSGLAGTQY

J gene: TRBJ1-1
V gene: TRBV10-3
CDR3 protein: AVSGHDTEAF

J gene: TRBJ2-1
V gene: TRBV20-1
CDR3 protein: SASPRTSGRAGSYNEQF

J gene: TRBJ1-5
V gene: TRBV7-9
CDR3 protein: ASSLEQGARSNQPQH

J gene: TRBJ1-3
V gene: TRBV19
CDR3 protein: ASSWTSNSGNTIY

J gene: TRBJ2-1
V gene: TRBV3-1
CDR3 protein: ASSQENSPYNEQF

J gene: TRBJ1-6
V gene: TRBV4-2
CDR3 protein: ASSLDRAYGNSPLH

J gene: TRBJ1-2
V gene: TRBV7-9
CDR3 protein: ASSLSEGGYT

J gene: TRBJ1-1
V gene: TRBV2
CDR3 protein: ASNGIMNTEAF

J gene: TRBJ1-1
V gene: TRBV20-1
CDR3 protein: SAREADNTEAF

J gene: TRBJ1-3
V gene: TRBV5-7
CDR3 protein: ASSSVAWELSGNTIY

J gene: TRBJ1-2
V gene: TRBV12-3/TRBV12-4
CDR3 protein: ASSLGGTANYGYT

J gene: TRBJ2-1
V gene: TRBV10-3
CDR3 protein: ASKQGAPRNEQF

J gene: TRBJ2-7
V gene: TRBV27
CDR3 protein: ASSTLAGSYEQY

J gene: TRBJ2-6
V gene: TRBV7-6
CDR3 protein: ASSLNAAGANVLT

J gene: TRBJ2-2
V gene: TRBV29-1
CDR3 protein: SVGLAGGPNTGELF

J gene: TRBJ1-3
V gene: TRBV11-2
CDR3 protein: ASSSGEALSGNTIY

J gene: TRBJ2-2
V gene: TRBV20-1
CDR3 protein: SARDVAGVTGELF

J gene: TRBJ1-6
V gene: TRBV20-1
CDR3 protein: SARESGGRFSPLH

J gene: TRBJ2-4
V gene: TRBV19
CDR3 protein: ASSIDGKNIQY

J gene: TRBJ2-1
V gene: TRBV27
CDR3 protein: ASSWDVYNEQF

J gene: TRBJ2-3
V gene: TRBV7-2
CDR3 protein: ASSLRLAGGHTQY

J gene: TRBJ1-3
V gene: TRBV20-1
CDR3 protein: SAREIIGDSGNTIY

J gene: TRBJ2-2
V gene: TRBV6-1
CDR3 protein: ASSDAGTGGRGELF